The 20 T cell receptor beta chains reported below all come from one sample, sequenced in a study of cytomegalovirus exposure and HLA in healthy donors. Primers: 60 Vbeta forward and 13 Jbeta reverse. TCRdb keeps only in-frame clones here, not all; method: immunoSEQ multiplex PCR. This sample carries 46,000 or so clones, about 60% of them seen once, and the ten largest clones take more than 10%. The sample taken for sequencing was PBMCs. The receptors here all came from a man aged 60-69 years in good health and CMV-seropositive.

Only a few counts were recorded for this clone. This chain links TRBV7-9 with TRBJ1-1, with 7 bases identical to TRBD1. Per germline, CDR1 SEHNR and CDR2 FQNEAQ (reference sequence). Trimming at V came to 0 bases and at J to 9 bases, leaving 1 base not matched to a gene. This CDR3 has 12 residues. The CDR3 sequence is CASSLAGQKAFF. The CDR3 DNA reads as TGTGCCAGCAGCTTAGCGGGACAGAAAGCTTTCTTT.

There are a few counts of this clone. This chain links TRBV10-2 with TRBJ1-5; TRBD1 is a possible D gene (6 bases). V was pared by 8 bases and J by 0 bases, with 20 bases between. The CDR3 has 17 amino acids. Per the germline V gene, CDR1 is WSHSY and CDR2 is SAAADI. The CDR3 DNA is TGCGCCAGCGGGGGGGCCAGTTTTGGCTATAGCAATCAGCCCCAGCATTTT. It yields the protein CASGGASFGYSNQPQHF.

This clone was observed once. The chain links TRBV30 to TRBJ1-2; TRBD1 matches 8 bases. The J segment lost 8 bases and the V segment lost 4 bases, leaving 9 bases of the junction unmatched. Germline CDR1 is GTSNPN and CDR2 is SVGIG (reference sequence). The CDR3 contains 13 residues. CDR3 DNA: TGTGCCTGGACAAAAGGGGCAGGGGGCGGCTACACCTTC. It yields the protein CAWTKGAGGGYTF.

This chain joins TRBV29-1 and TRBJ2-7, with TRBD1 as a possible D gene (5 bases). The V and J ends lost 1 base and 5 bases respectively, with 12 bases between them. CDR1 is SQVTM, CDR2 ANQGSEA, per germline. CDR3 length: 13 amino acids. The chain's CDR3 is CSVEGRTIDEQYF. CDR3 coding DNA: TGCAGCGTTGAAGGGCGGACAATCGACGAGCAGTACTTC.

The chain combines TRBV21-1 with TRBJ2-1; the D call TRBD1 from the table was never checked on the DNA. TRBV21-1 is designated a pseudogene. This CDR3 spans 17 amino acids. CDR3 nucleotide sequence: TGTGCCAGCAGCACCCCGGACAGGGTTGAGTTTACGAATGAGCAGTTCTTC. Protein sequence: CASSTPDRVEFTNEQFF.

V usage is TRBV28 and J usage is TRBJ2-5, with D tentatively TRBD1 (5 bases). Germline V gene sequence: CDR1 MDHEN, CDR2 SYDVKM. Trimming took off 5 bases at V and 1 base at J, with 14 bases between the two ends. CDR3 length: 15 residues. The CDR3 nucleotides are TGTGCCAGCAGTCCCCCCGACAGCCTCCAAGAGACCCAGTACTTC. It encodes CASSPPDSLQETQYF.

V is TRBV4-1 and J is TRBJ1-1; D may be TRBD1 (5 bases). Germline CDR1 is MGHRA and CDR2 is YSYEKL. The CDR3 consists of 19 residues. Deletions cut 0 bases from V and 2 bases from J, with 22 bases between. In DNA form, the CDR3 reads TGCGCCAGCAGCCAAGATGGGGGGGGGACTCTTAAGGGAAACACTGAAGCTTTCTTT. Amino acid sequence: CASSQDGGGTLKGNTEAFF.

V gene TRBV2 combines with J gene TRBJ2-7; the match to TRBD1 covers 8 bases. Germline assignment: CDR1 SNHLY and CDR2 FYNNEI. Unmatched junction bases numbered 4, after V lost 3 bases and J lost 6 bases. The CDR3 sequence is 13 residues long. The CDR3 nucleotides are TGTGCCAGCAGTGATGGACAGGGCGCCGAGCAGTACTTC. It yields the protein CASSDGQGAEQYF.

The CDR3 sequence: CASSVTGRYEQYF. CDR3 sequence (DNA): TGTGCCAGCAGTGTAACAGGTAGATACGAGCAGTACTTC. V is TRBV6-1 and J is TRBJ2-7; possibly TRBD1 for D (5 bases). CDR3 length: 13 amino acids. Germline V gives CDR1 MNHNS, CDR2 SASEGT. Trimming left V 4 bases short and J 4 bases short, with 11 bases between.

The chain couples TRBV28 to TRBJ2-3; TRBD2 agrees at 7 bases. In germline, CDR1 is MDHEN, CDR2 SYDVKM. This CDR3 has 14 residues. Trimming cost V 3 bases and J 5 bases; bases outside gene matches: 5. CDR3 loop: CASSFSGSRDTQYF. As DNA, the CDR3 is TGTGCCAGCAGTTTTAGCGGGTCCCGAGATACGCAGTATTTT.

V gene TRBV4-2 combines with J gene TRBJ2-7, with TRBD2 matching over 7 bases. CDR3 size: 15 residues. CDR1 LGHNA and CDR2 YNFKEQ come from the germline V gene. Trimming cost V 4 bases and J 5 bases; bases outside gene matches: 11. CDR3 residues: CASSLARGSSNEQYF. The CDR3 DNA reads TGTGCCAGCAGCCTAGCCCGCGGGAGTAGCAACGAGCAGTACTTC.

This clone appeared a few times. This rearrangement joins TRBV5-1 to TRBJ2-5, with 9 bases lining up with TRBD1. The V segment lost 3 bases and the J segment 5 bases; nucleotides outside the gene matches: 5. CDR1 and CDR2 from the germline V gene are SGHRS and YFSETQ. This CDR3 has 14 residues. The CDR3 reads CASSSGTGYETQYF. CDR3 coding DNA: TGCGCCAGCAGCTCCGGGACAGGGTACGAGACCCAGTACTTC.

In this sample, this clone turned up a few times. The V gene is TRBV18, the J gene TRBJ2-7; D is possibly TRBD1 (6 bases). The CDR3 consists of 14 residues. The ends were cut back, 3 bases at V and 3 bases at J, with 12 bases in the middle. The germline V gene has CDR1 KGHSH and CDR2 LQKENI. The CDR3 protein is CASSPRHRDYEQYF. DNA of the CDR3: TGTGCCAGCTCACCTAGGCACAGGGACTACGAGCAGTACTTC.

The chain carries TRBV4-2 and TRBJ2-1; 11 bases are a match to TRBD2. Germline V lookup: CDR1 LGHNA, CDR2 YNFKEQ. This CDR3 is 16 amino acids long. Trimming at V came to 6 bases and at J to 2 bases, leaving 6 bases not matched to a gene. CDR3 residues: CASSSTSGSTYNEQFF. CDR3 nucleotide sequence: TGTGCCAGCAGTTCTACTAGCGGGAGTACCTACAATGAGCAGTTCTTC.

In its sample, this clone was seen a few times. V is TRBV4-2 and J is TRBJ2-1; 9 nucleotides agree with TRBD2. CDR1 LGHNA and CDR2 YNFKEQ come from the germline V gene. Trimming cost V 1 base and J 9 bases; bases outside gene matches: 4. The length of the CDR3 is 14 residues. CDR3 sequence: CASSQVAGGAEQFF. CDR3 in DNA: TGTGCCAGCAGCCAAGTCGCGGGGGGGGCTGAGCAGTTCTTC.

This chain connects TRBV7-2 to TRBJ1-5; possible D gene TRBD1, 5 bases. This CDR3 spans 14 amino acids. Germline lookup yields CDR1 SGHTA and CDR2 FQGNSA. V was pared by 1 base and J by 5 bases, with 9 bases between. As DNA, the CDR3 is TGTGCCAGCAGCTTAGGTCGGGGGGATCAGCCCCAGCATTTT. This gives the protein CASSLGRGDQPQHF.

This rearrangement joins TRBV2 to TRBJ2-6; TRBD1 aligns across 10 bases. CDR1 SNHLY and CDR2 FYNNEI come from the germline V gene. The CDR3 extends over 19 amino acids. Trimming cost V 6 bases and J 0 bases; bases outside gene matches: 11. The CDR3 bases are TGTGCCAGCAGGCCCCCCGCGACAGGGGGCGTCTCTGGGGCCAACGTCCTGACTTTC. Translating gives CASRPPATGGVSGANVLTF.

The chain has TRBV11-3 and TRBJ2-2; TRBD1 matches 7 bases. The V gene end was trimmed by 5 bases and the J gene end by 6 bases; junction bases not matched to a gene: 3. The CDR3 covers 13 residues. Per germline, CDR1 SGHNT and CDR2 YENEEA. For the CDR3, the DNA is TGTGCCAGCAGCCCGACAGGGTCCGGGGAGCTGTTTTTT. Its protein product is CASSPTGSGELFF. Full variable domain (outside the CDR3, taken from reference TRBV11-3 and TRBJ2-2): EAGVVQSPRYKIIEKKQPVAFWCNPISGHNTLYWYLQNLGQGPELLIRYENEEAVDDSQLPKDRFSAERLKGVDSTLKIQPAELGDSAVYLCASSPTGSGELFFGEGSRLTVL.

The J gene is TRBJ2-5, the V gene TRBV6-5; perhaps TRBD1 as D (5 bases). This CDR3 is 11 amino acids long. Trimming took 4 bases from V and 5 from J, leaving 5 bases between them. Per the germline V gene, CDR1 is MNHEY and CDR2 is SVGAGI. CDR3 bases: TGTGCCAGCAGTTGGGGCGAGACCCAGTACTTC. Protein sequence: CASSWGETQYF.

CDR3 in amino acids: CASSLGLADEQFF. In DNA form, the CDR3 reads TGTGCCAGCAGCTTAGGACTAGCGGATGAGCAGTTCTTC. This chain links TRBV7-9 with TRBJ2-1; 9 bases fit TRBD2. V lost 1 base and J lost 8; bases outside the gene matches: 0. CDR1 SEHNR and CDR2 FQNEAQ come from the germline V gene (reference sequence). The CDR3 covers 13 residues.